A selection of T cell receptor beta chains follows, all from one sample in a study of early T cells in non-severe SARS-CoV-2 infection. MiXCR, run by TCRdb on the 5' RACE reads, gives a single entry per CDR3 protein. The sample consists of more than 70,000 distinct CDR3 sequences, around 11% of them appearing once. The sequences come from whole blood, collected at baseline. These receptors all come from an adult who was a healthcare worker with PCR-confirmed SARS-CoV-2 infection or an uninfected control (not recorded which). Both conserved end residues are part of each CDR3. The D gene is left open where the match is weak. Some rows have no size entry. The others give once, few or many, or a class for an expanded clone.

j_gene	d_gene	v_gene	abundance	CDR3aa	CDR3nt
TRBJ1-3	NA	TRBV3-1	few	CASSQERGDTIYF	TGTGCCAGCAGCCAAGAGCGGGGGGACACCATATATTTT
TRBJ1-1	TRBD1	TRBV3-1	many	CASGGQGTNTEAFF	TGTGCCAGTGGCGGACAGGGGACGAACACTGAAGCTTTCTTT
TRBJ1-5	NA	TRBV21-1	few	CASSSHHTRICRDQYPSNQPQHF	TGTGCCAGCAGCTCTCATCACACGCGGATTTGCCGGGACCAGTATCCTTCAAATCAGCCCCAGCATTTT
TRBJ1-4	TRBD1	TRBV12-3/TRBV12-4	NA	CASSRQGADEKLFF	TGTGCCAGCAGTCGCCAGGGGGCGGATGAAAAACTGTTTTTT
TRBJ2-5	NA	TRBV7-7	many	CASSLMPSGVGETQYF	TGTGCCAGCAGCTTAATGCCTTCAGGGGTGGGGGAGACCCAGTACTTC
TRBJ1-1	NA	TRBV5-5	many	CASSKQQGNTEAFF	TGTGCCAGCAGCAAACAACAGGGGAACACTGAAGCTTTCTTT
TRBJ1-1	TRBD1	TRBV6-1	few	CASSEGIPGQAEAFF	TGTGCCAGCAGTGAAGGGATTCCCGGACAGGCTGAAGCTTTCTTT
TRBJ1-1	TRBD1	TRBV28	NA	CASSLAVRQGPEAFF	TGTGCCAGCAGTTTGGCCGTGAGACAGGGTCCTGAAGCTTTCTTT
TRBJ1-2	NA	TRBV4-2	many	CASSQDAGGDRYGYTF	TGTGCCAGCAGCCAAGACGCGGGGGGCGACCGCTATGGCTACACCTTC
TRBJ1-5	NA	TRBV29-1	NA	CSVGLGNQPQHF	TGCAGCGTTGGTCTGGGGAATCAGCCCCAGCATTTT
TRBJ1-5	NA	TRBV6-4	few	CASSDGGPQHF	TGTGCCAGCAGTGACGGGGGGCCCCAGCATTTT
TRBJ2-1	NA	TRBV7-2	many	CASSLGVGGGEQFF	TGTGCCAGCAGCTTAGGGGTAGGGGGAGGTGAGCAGTTCTTC
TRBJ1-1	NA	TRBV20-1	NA	CSARAGMNTEAFF	TGCAGTGCGAGGGCAGGGATGAACACTGAAGCTTTCTTT
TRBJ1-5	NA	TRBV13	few	CASSLGLDQPQHF	TGTGCCAGCAGCTTAGGCCTTGATCAGCCCCAGCATTTT
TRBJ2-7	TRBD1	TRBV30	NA	CACIQGAKQYF	TGTGCCTGCATCCAGGGGGCGAAGCAGTACTTC
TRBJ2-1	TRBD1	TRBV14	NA	CASSPTGTGRNEQFF	TGTGCCAGCAGCCCAACCGGGACAGGGAGGAATGAGCAGTTCTTC
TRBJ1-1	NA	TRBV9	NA	CASSRVGEAFF	TGTGCCAGCTCCAGGGTTGGTGAAGCTTTCTTT
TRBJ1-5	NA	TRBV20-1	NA	CSAILSGQPQHF	TGCAGTGCTATCCTTTCAGGTCAGCCCCAGCATTTT
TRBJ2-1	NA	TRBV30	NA	CAWSVGAYNEQFF	TGTGCCTGGAGTGTAGGGGCCTACAATGAGCAGTTCTTC
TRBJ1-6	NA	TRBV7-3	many	CASSQDSFSPLHF	TGTGCCAGCAGCCAGGACAGTTTTTCACCCCTCCACTTT
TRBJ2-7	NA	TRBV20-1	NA	CSATQATTYEQYF	TGCAGTGCTACCCAGGCTACTACCTACGAGCAGTACTTC
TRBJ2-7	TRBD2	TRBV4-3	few	CASSQDGVSGGPYEQYF	TGCGCCAGCAGCCAAGACGGAGTCAGCGGGGGCCCCTACGAGCAGTACTTC
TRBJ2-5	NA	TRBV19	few	CASRTNTQETQYF	TGTGCCAGTAGGACAAATACTCAAGAGACCCAGTACTTC
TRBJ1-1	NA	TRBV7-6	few	CASSLRPSAAEAFF	TGTGCCAGCAGCTTAAGGCCCTCCGCTGCAGAAGCTTTCTTT
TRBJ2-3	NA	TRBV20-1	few	CSAFWGRADTQYF	TGCAGCGCATTTTGGGGTCGGGCAGATACGCAGTATTTT
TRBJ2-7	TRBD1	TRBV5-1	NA	CASSLEPGTDYEQYF	TGCGCCAGCAGCTTGGAACCCGGGACAGACTACGAGCAGTACTTC
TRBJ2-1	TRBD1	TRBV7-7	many	CASSLGGQLVEEQFF	TGTGCCAGCAGCTTAGGGGGACAGCTGGTCGAGGAGCAGTTCTTC
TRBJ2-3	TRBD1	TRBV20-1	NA	CSAHPGQLTDTQYF	TGCAGTGCCCATCCGGGACAGCTCACAGATACGCAGTATTTT
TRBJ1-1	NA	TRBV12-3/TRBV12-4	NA	CASSSSKNTEAFF	TGTGCCAGCAGTTCTTCAAAGAACACTGAAGCTTTCTTT
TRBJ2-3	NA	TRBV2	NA	CASTAGDTQYF	TGTGCCAGCACCGCCGGAGATACGCAGTATTTT
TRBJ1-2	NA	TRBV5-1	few	CASSSDDGGYGYTF	TGCGCCAGCAGCTCGGACGACGGGGGCTATGGCTACACCTTC
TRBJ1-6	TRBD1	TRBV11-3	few	CASSKTRDRDSPLHF	TGTGCCAGCAGCAAAACCCGGGACAGAGATTCACCCCTCCACTTT
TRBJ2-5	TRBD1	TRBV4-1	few	CASSQEVEFPRGGEGTQYF	TGCGCCAGCAGCCAAGAGGTGGAATTCCCGAGAGGGGGCGAGGGGACCCAGTACTTC
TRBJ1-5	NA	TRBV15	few	CATSSRGGRGNQPQHF	TGTGCCACCAGCTCCCGAGGGGGAAGAGGCAATCAGCCCCAGCATTTT
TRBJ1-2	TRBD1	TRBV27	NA	CASRAGTGGFNYGYTF	TGTGCCAGCCGCGCGGGGACAGGAGGGTTTAACTATGGCTACACCTTC
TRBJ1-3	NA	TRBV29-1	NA	CSARWSGTGGNTIYF	TGCAGCGCCCGTTGGTCAGGGACGGGTGGAAACACCATATATTTT
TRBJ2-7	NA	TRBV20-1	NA	CSASRTASYEQYF	TGCAGTGCTAGTAGGACAGCCTCCTACGAGCAGTACTTC
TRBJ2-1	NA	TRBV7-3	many	CASSLGPINNEQFF	TGTGCCAGCAGCCTGGGTCCGATAAACAATGAGCAGTTCTTC
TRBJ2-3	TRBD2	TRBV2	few	CASSAGGTDTQYF	TGTGCCAGCAGTGCGGGGGGAACAGATACGCAGTATTTT
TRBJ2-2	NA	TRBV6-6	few	CASSYTRNTGELFF	TGTGCCAGCAGTTACACAAGAAACACCGGGGAGCTGTTTTTT
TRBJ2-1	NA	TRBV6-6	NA	CASRQRNEQFF	TGTGCCAGCAGGCAGAGGAATGAGCAGTTCTTC
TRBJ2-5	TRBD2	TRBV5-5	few	CASSLSGGWTQYF	TGTGCCAGCAGTCTGAGCGGGGGGTGGACCCAGTACTTC
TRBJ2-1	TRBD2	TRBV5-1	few	CASSLELASNEQFF	TGCGCCAGCAGCTTGGAACTAGCGTCGAATGAGCAGTTCTTC
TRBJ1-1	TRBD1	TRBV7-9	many	CASSLTGYEAFF	TGTGCCAGCAGCTTGACAGGGTATGAAGCTTTCTTT
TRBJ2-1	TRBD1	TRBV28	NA	CASMRGLLNEQFF	TGTGCCAGTATGAGGGGGCTACTCAATGAGCAGTTCTTC
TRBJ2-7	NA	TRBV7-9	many	CASSLLSGVNAYEQYF	TGTGCCAGCAGCTTGCTGTCTGGGGTGAATGCCTACGAGCAGTACTTC
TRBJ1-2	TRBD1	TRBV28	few	CASGQGAIGGYTF	TGTGCCTCGGGACAGGGGGCGATTGGAGGCTACACCTTC
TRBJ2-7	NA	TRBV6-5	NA	CASSYRGTEAGSYEQYF	TGTGCCAGCAGTTATCGCGGGACCGAGGCGGGGTCCTACGAGCAGTACTTC
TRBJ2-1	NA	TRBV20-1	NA	CSARPSVGSYNEQFF	TGCAGTGCTAGGCCTAGCGTGGGCTCCTACAATGAGCAGTTCTTC
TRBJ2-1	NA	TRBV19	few	CASSDTVTSLQFF	TGTGCCAGTAGTGACACAGTCACGAGTTTGCAGTTCTTC
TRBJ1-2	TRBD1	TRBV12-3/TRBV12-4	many	CASSPDRVYGYTF	TGTGCCAGCAGCCCGGACAGGGTCTATGGCTACACCTTC
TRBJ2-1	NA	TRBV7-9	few	CASSSRSSVPYNEQFF	TGTGCCAGCAGCTCGCGGAGTTCTGTCCCCTACAATGAGCAGTTCTTC
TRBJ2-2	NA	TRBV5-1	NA	CASSHGASPTGELFF	TGCGCCAGCAGCCATGGGGCTAGCCCCACCGGGGAGCTGTTTTTT
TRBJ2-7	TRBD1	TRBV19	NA	CASSTGQGPYEQYF	TGTGCCAGTAGTACCGGACAGGGACCCTACGAGCAGTACTTC
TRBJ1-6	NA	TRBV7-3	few	CASSMGHRNSPLHF	TGTGCCAGCAGCATGGGACATCGAAATTCACCCCTCCACTTT